This is a list of T cell receptor beta chains from one sample in a study of cytomegalovirus exposure and HLA in healthy donors. Here immunoSEQ multiplex PCR was the method, and the copy in TCRdb shows in-frame clones only, minus some. The sample lists roughly 98,000 clones; around 85% were seen once. Sequenced: PBMCs. The receptors were sampled from a woman under 40 in good health and CMV-seronegative. Both conserved end residues are part of each CDR3. A D gene is named only where the DNA matches it firmly. Not all rows give a size; the values are once, few, many and, for expanded clones, a class.

>NA|TRBJ1-2|NA|TRBV19
TGTGCCAGTAGGGATTTCGGGGTCGGGGATGGCTACACCTTC
CASRDFGVGDGYTF
>NA|TRBJ2-5|TRBD2|TRBV9
TGTGCCAGCACAGTGGCTAGCGGCTATCAAGAGACCCAGTACTTC
CASTVASGYQETQYF
>NA|TRBJ2-3|NA|TRBV4-3
TGCGCCAGCAGCCAACGGACAGCAGGCGGCACAGATACGCAGTATTTT
CASSQRTAGGTDTQYF
>once|TRBJ2-3|TRBD2|TRBV6-6
TGTGCCAGCAGTTACGCGGCGGGGGGCACAGATACGCAGTATTTT
CASSYAAGGTDTQYF
>NA|TRBJ1-1|NA|TRBV6-1
TGTGCCAGCAGTGCGTACAGGGTCATGAACACTGAAGCTTTCTTT
CASSAYRVMNTEAFF
>NA|TRBJ1-4|NA|TRBV2
TGTGCCAGCACCACGGCTGTGTCAGGGTACAAAAAACTGTTTTTT
CASTTAVSGYKKLFF
>NA|TRBJ1-2|NA|TRBV4-3
TGCGCCAGCAGCGAGGGCGGAGCTAACTATGGCTACACCTTC
CASSEGGANYGYTF
>NA|TRBJ2-5|NA|TRBV5-1
TGCGCCAGCAGCTTCCAGGGCAGAGAGACCCAGTACTTC
CASSFQGRETQYF
>once|TRBJ1-5|NA|TRBV28
TGTGCCAGTTCACAGGTCAATCAGCCCCAGCATTTT
CASSQVNQPQHF
>NA|TRBJ2-7|NA|TRBV7-2
TGTGCCAGCAGCTTAGTAGAATGGGGCGGCGAGCAGTACTTC
CASSLVEWGGEQYF
>NA|TRBJ1-1|TRBD1|TRBV18
TGTGCCAGCTCACTACTAGGACAGGGGGGGTACACTGAAGCTTTCTTT
CASSLLGQGGYTEAFF
>NA|TRBJ1-3|NA|TRBV9
TGTGCCAGCAGCGTAACGGGACTGATCTCTGGAAACACCATATATTTT
CASSVTGLISGNTIYF
>NA|TRBJ2-7|TRBD2|TRBV7-2
TGTGCCAGCAGCTTATACAGCGGGATCGAGCAGTACTTC
CASSLYSGIEQYF
>NA|TRBJ2-7|TRBD1|TRBV10-3
TGTGCCATCAGGACCGGGACAGGGTCCGACTACGAGCAGTACTTC
CAIRTGTGSDYEQYF
>NA|TRBJ2-2|TRBD1|TRBV5-1
TGCGCCAGCAGCTTGGTTCGACAGGGGGCTCACACCGGGGAGCTGTTTTTT
CASSLVRQGAHTGELFF
>NA|TRBJ2-7|TRBD2|TRBV28
TGTGCCAGCAGGAAAGCGGGAGACCGTCCTCACGAGCAGTACTTC
CASRKAGDRPHEQYF
>NA|TRBJ2-1|NA|TRBV18
TGTGCCAGCTCGAGTCAGGGGAACAATGAGCAGTTCTTC
CASSSQGNNEQFF
>NA|TRBJ2-5|NA|TRBV7-2
TGTGCCAGCAGCTTCAATCTCGGTCTAGGGGGCCAAGAGACCCAGTACTTC
CASSFNLGLGGQETQYF
>NA|TRBJ2-7|NA|TRBV7-6
TGTGCCAGCAGCAATGAACCAGGTTCCGAGCAGTACTTC
CASSNEPGSEQYF
>NA|TRBJ1-5|NA|TRBV6-5
TGTGCCAGCAGACGTGACAGATATAGCAATCAGCCCCAGCATTTT
CASRRDRYSNQPQHF
>NA|TRBJ2-7|NA|TRBV7-9
TGTGCCAGCAGCCCCATCTACGAGCAGTACTTC
CASSPIYEQYF
>NA|TRBJ1-2|TRBD1|TRBV19
TGTGCCAGTACTCTTCAACAGGGGAGTTTCTATGGCTACACCTTC
CASTLQQGSFYGYTF
>NA|TRBJ2-3|NA|TRBV10-3
TGTGCCATCAGGGGGGCCGAGGCAGATACGCAGTATTTT
CAIRGAEADTQYF
>NA|TRBJ1-2|TRBD1|TRBV7-7
TGTGCCAGCAGCCCCCGGACAGGGGCGGATGGCTACACCTTC
CASSPRTGADGYTF